Sequencing of this T cell receptor beta chain was carried out in a study of T cells expressing NK-cell markers (dated by TCRdb to 2018 to 2020). As for the study more broadly: Fewer than ten donors provided sorted CD3+CD56+NKG2C+, CD3+CD56+NKG2C- and CD3+CD56-NKG2C+ T-cell subsets, whose TCR beta-chain repertoires were profiled. Seven of the eight sequenced donors were HCMV-seropositive and one was HCMV-seronegative. The eight sequenced donors were randomly selected healthy volunteers, three men and five women. Sequencing of the libraries produced 2 x 150 bp reads on Illumina HiSeq 2000/2500, MiSeq or NextSeq.

Turning to this clonotype: What this receptor recognizes is not known.

CDR1 and CDR2 (SEHNR, FQNEAQ) derive from the germline V gene (reference sequence). The CDR3 covers 13 residues, taking in both the cysteine and the phenylalanine. No DNA sequence is on record. Sequencing used an Illumina HiSeq 2000. The TCR beta cDNA libraries were made using 5'RACE template switching, a step that added both a universal primer site and unique molecular identifiers. cDNA synthesis was primed from the TCR beta constant segment, followed by two successive PCR amplification steps. From the authors' description of their analysis: MIGEC handled demultiplexing of the reads and grouping by UMI, while MiTCR was used to assemble and quantify clonotypes. To exclude erroneous sequences, only TCR cDNA sequences supported by at least two reads were retained. Downstream repertoire analysis used the tcR package, and clonotypes were matched across fractions by CDR3 nucleotide sequence plus V segment. VDJmatch was used to annotate antigen specificity against VDJdb, with one amino acid substitution in CDR3 allowed. TCRdb reprocessed the reads and provides one entry for every CDR3 protein sequence; no DNA is given. TCRdb's processing, not the authors', yielded these V and J calls. The sample's table lists a count of hundreds of thousands of distinct CDR3 sequences. The ten largest clones represent roughly 5.2% of the sample.

A commercial ELISA kit detecting HCMV-specific IgG in serum was used to determine HCMV serostatus. Ficoll density gradient centrifugation was used to isolate peripheral blood mononuclear cells from blood. Paper-wide results and their limitations: Those dominant clonotypes were again the most abundant among CD3+CD56-NKG2C+ cells in several donors, at roughly 25-65%. Whether the expanded NKG2C-expressing T cell clones were specific for HCMV antigens was left unclear. In a handful of donors, the dominant CD3+CD56+NKG2C+ clonotypes were found to rank among the top 10 CD8+ clonotypes and to make up roughly 1.0-7.5% of CD8+ T cells.

The sequence is built from TRBV7-9 and TRBJ2-3; the TRBD2 assignment by TCRdb is unverifiable without DNA. The sample comprised blood T cells: a sorted CD56 or NKG2C T cell subset, CD4+ or CD8+ T cells, or bulk PBMC T cells (not recorded which). The clonotype comes from a man aged 18-69 years in good health. Here the CDR3 is given as CASRSIGEDTQYF.